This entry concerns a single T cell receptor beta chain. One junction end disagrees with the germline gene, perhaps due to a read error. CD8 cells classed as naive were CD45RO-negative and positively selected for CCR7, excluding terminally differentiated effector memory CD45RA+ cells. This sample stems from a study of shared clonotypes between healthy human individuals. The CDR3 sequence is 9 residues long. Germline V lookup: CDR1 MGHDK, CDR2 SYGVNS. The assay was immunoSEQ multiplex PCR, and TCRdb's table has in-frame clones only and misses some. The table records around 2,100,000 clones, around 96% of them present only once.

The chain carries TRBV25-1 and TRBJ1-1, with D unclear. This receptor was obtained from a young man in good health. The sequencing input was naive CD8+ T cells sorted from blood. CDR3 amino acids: CATTGSVDF. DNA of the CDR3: TGTGCCACCACGGGATCTGTGGACTTT.